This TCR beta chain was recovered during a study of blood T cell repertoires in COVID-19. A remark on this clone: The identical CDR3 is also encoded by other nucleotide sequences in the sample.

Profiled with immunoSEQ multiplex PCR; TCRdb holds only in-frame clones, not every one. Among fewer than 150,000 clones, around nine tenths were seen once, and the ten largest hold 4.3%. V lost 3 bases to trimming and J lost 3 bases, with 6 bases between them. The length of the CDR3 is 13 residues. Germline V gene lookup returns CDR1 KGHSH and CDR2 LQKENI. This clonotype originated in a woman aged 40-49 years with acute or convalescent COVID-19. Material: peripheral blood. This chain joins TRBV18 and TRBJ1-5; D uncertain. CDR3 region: CASSPGANQPQHF. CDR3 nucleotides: TGTGCCAGCTCACCGGGCGCCAATCAGCCCCAGCATTTT.